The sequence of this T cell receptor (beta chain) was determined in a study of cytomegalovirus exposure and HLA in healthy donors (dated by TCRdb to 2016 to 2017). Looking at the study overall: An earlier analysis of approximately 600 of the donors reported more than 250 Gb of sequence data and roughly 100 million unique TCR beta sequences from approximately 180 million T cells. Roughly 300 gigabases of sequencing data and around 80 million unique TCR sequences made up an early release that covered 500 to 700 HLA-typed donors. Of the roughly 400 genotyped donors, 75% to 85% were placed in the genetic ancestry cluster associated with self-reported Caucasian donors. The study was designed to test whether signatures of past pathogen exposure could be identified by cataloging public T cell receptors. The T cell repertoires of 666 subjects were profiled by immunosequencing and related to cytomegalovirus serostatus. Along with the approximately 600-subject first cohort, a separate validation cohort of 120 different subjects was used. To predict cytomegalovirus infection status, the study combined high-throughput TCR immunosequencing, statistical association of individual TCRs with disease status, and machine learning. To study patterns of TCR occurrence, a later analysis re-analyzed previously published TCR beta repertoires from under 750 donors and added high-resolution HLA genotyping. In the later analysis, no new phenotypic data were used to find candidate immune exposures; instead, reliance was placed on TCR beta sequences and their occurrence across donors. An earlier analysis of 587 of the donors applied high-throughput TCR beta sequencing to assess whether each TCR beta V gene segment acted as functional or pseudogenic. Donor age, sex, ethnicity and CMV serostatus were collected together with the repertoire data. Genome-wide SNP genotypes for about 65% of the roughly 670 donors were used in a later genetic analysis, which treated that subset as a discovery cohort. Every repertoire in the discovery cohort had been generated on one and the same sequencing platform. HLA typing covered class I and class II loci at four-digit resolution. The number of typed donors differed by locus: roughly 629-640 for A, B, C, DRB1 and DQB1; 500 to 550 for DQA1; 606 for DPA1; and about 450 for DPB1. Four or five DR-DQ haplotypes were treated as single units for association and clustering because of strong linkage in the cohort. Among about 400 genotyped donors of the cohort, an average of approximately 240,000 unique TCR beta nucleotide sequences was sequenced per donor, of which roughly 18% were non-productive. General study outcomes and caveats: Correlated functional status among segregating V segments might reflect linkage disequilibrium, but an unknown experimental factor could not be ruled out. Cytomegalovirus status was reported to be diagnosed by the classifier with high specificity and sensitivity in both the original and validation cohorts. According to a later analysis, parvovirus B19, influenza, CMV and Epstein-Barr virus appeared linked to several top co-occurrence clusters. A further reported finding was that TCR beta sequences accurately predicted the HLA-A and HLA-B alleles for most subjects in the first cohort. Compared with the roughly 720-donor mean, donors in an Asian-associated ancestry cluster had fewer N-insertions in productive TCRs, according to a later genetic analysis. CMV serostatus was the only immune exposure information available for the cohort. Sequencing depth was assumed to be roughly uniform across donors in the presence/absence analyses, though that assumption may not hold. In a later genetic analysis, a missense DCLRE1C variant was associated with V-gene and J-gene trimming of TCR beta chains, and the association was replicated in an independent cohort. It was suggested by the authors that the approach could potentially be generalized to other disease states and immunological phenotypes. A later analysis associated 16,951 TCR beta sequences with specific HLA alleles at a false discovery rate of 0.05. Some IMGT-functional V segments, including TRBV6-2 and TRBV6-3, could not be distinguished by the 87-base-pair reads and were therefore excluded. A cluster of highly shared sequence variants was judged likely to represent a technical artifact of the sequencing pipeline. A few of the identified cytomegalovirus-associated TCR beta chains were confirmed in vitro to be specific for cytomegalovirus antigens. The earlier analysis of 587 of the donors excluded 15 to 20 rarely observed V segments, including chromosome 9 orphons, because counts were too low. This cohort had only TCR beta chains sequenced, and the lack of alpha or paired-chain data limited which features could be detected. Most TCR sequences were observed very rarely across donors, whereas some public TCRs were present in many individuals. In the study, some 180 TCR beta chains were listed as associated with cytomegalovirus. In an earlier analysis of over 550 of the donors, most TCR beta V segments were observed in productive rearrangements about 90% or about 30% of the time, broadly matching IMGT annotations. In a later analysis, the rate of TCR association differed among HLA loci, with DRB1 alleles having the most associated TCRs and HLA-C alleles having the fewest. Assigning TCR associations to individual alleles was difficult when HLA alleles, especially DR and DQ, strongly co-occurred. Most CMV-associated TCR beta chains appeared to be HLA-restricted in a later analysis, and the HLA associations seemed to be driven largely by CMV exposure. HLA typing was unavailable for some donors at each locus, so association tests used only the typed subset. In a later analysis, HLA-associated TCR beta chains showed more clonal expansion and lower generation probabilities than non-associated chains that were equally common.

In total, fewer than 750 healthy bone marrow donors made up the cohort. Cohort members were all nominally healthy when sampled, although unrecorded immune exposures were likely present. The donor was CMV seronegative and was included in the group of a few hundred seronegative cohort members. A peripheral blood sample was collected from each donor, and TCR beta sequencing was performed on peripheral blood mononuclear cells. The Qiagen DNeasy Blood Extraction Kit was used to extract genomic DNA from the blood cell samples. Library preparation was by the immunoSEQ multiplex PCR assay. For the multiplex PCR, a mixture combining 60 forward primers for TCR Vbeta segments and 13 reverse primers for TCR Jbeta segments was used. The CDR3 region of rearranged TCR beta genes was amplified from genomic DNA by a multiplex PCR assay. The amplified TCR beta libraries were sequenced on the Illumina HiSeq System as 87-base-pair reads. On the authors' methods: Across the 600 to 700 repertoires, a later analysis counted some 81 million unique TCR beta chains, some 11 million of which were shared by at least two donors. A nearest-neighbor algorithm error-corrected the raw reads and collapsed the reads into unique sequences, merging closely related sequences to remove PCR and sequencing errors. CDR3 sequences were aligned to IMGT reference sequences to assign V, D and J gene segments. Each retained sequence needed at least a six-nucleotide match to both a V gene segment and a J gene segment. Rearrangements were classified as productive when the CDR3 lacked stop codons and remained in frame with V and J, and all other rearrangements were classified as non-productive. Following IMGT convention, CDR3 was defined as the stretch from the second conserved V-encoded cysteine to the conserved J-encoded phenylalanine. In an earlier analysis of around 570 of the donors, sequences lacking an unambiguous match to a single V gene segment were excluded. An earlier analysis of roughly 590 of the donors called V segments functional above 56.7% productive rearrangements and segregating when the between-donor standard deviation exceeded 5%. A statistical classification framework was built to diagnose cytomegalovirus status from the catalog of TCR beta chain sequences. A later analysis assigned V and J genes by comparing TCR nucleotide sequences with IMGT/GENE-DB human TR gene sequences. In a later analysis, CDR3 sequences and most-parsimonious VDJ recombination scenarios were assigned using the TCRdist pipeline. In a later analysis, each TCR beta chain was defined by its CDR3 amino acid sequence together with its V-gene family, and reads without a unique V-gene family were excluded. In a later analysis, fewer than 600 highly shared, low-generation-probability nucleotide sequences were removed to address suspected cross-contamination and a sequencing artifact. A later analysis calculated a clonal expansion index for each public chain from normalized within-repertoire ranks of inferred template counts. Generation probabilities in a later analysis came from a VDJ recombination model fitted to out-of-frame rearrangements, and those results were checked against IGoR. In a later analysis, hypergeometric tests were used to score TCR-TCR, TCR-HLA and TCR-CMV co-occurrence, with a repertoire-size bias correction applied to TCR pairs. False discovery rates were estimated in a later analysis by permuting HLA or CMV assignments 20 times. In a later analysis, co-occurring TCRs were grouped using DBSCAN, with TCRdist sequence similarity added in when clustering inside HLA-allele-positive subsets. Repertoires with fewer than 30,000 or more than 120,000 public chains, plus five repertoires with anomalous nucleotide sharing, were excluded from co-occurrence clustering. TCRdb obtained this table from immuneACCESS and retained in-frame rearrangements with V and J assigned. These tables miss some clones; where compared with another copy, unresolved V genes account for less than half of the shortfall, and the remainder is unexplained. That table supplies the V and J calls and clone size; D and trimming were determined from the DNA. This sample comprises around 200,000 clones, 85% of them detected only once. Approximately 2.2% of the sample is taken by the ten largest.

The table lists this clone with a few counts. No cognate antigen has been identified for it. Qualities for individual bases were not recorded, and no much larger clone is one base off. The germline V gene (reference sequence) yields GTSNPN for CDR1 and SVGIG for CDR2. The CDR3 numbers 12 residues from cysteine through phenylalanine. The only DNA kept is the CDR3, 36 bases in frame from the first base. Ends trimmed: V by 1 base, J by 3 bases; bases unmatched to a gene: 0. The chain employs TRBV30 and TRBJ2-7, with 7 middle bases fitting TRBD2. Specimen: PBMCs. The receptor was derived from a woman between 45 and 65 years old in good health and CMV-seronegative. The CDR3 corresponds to CAWSGGGYEQYF. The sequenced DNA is TGTGCCTGGAGTGGCGGGGGCTACGAGCAGTACTTC.